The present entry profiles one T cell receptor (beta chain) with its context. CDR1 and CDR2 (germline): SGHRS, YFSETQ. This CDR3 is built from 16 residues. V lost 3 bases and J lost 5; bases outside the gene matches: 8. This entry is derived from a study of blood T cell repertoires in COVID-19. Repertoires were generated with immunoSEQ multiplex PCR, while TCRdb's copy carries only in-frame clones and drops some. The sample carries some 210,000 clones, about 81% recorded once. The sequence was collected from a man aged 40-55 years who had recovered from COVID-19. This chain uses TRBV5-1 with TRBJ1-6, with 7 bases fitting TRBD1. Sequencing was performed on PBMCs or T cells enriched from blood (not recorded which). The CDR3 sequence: CASSSTGKGNNSPLHF. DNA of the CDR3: TGCGCCAGCAGCTCGACAGGGAAAGGGAATAATTCACCCCTCCACTTT. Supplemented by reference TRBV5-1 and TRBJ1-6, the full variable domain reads KAGVTQTPRYLIKTRGQQVTLSCSPISGHRSVSWYQQTPGQGLQFLFEYFSETQRNKGNFPGRFSGRQFSNSRSEMNVSTLELGDSALYLCASSSTGKGNNSPLHFGNGTRLTVT.